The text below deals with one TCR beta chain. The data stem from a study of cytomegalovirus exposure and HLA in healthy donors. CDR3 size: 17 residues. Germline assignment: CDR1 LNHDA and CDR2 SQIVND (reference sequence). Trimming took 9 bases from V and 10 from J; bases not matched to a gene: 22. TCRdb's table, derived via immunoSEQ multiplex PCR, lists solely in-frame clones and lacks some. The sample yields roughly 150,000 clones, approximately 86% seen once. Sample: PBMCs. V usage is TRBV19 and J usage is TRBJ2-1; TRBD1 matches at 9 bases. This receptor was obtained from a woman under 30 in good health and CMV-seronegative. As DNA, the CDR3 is TGTGCCAGCAGACCCACTGCGACAGGGGGTCCCTTATGGGAGCAGTTCTTC. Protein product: CASRPTATGGPLWEQFF. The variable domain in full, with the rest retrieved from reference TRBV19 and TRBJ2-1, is DGGITQSPKYLFRKEGQNVTLSCEQNLNHDAMYWYRQDPGQGLRLIYYSQIVNDFQKGDIAEGYSVSREKKESFPLTVTSAQKNPTAFYLCASRPTATGGPLWEQFFGPGTRLTVL.